Shown below are 9 T cell receptor delta chains from a single sample sequenced in a study of Vδ1+ human thymocytes. The template was reverse-transcribed extracted RNA. The CDR3 regions were amplified by multiplex PCR from V-gene primers to a constant-region primer. TCRdb reanalysed the multiplex PCR reads with CATT. The sample lists about 75,000 delta-chain clones, 30% to 45% occurring once. Whole-study results and caveats: Thymic TRG and TRD repertoires appeared highly polyclonal, with Gaussian CDR3 length distributions.

Their recognized antigens are unknown. Source material: Vdelta1+ gamma-delta thymocytes from the thymus. Subset given: FACS-sorted CD3+ TCRalphabeta- TCRVdelta1+ TCRVdelta2- thymocytes. These receptors all come from a boy younger than two who had congenital heart surgery.

This sequence joins TRDV1 and TRDJ1; the D is unclear. Trimming pared 4 bases from V and 1 base from J, leaving 16 bases between. CDR3 length: 16 residues. The germline CDR1 and CDR2 sequences are TSWWSYY and QGS. CDR3 in amino acids: CALGAEQRALTDKLIF. DNA for the CDR3: TGTGCTCTTGGGGCTGAACAAAGGGCCCTCACCGATAAACTCATCTTT.

The V gene is TRDV1, the J gene TRDJ1; TRDD3 matches at 7 bases. The CDR3 runs to 14 residues. The V gene end was trimmed by 9 bases and the J gene end by 4 bases; junction bases not matched to a gene: 11. Germline CDR1 is TSWWSYY and CDR2 is QGS. The CDR3 DNA reads as TGTGCTCTCCCCGCCGGGGGATCCCGCGATAAACTCATCTTT. Protein: CALPAGGSRDKLIF.

This clone appeared a few times. A much bigger clone sits one base away, suggesting this may be a read error. The rearrangement uses TRDV2 and TRDJ1; possibly TRDD2 for D (5 bases). Between the trimmed V and J ends, which lost 5 bases and 4 bases, there was a span of 16 bases. Germline loops: CDR1 GEAIGNYY, CDR2 EKD. This CDR3 comprises 14 residues. Written as DNA, the CDR3 is TGTGCCTGTGGCTCTGAAGCTTCCGACGATAAACTCATCTTT. It yields the protein CACGSEASDDKLIF.

This chain uses TRDV1 with TRDJ1; TRDD3 matches at 11 bases. The V gene end was trimmed by 3 bases and the J gene end by 0 bases; junction bases not matched to a gene: 24. CDR1 and CDR2 from the germline V gene are TSWWSYY and QGS. The CDR3 sequence is 23 residues long. CDR3 bases: TGTGCTCTTGGGGACCTCTCCTTCCTCCCCTACTGGGGGATAAAGGCGTACACCGATAAACTCATCTTT. Translation: CALGDLSFLPYWGIKAYTDKLIF.

The chain recombines TRDV1 with TRDJ1; 10 bases agree with TRDD3. The CDR3 loop spans 24 amino acids. V lost 0 bases to trimming and J lost 0 bases; unmatched junction nucleotides: 25. The germline CDR1 and CDR2 sequences are TSWWSYY and QGS. CDR3 sequence reads: CALGELCNYAHHHTGGLYTDKLIF. CDR3 in DNA: TGTGCTCTTGGGGAACTATGCAACTATGCCCACCACCATACTGGGGGATTATACACCGATAAACTCATCTTT.

This clone was observed a handful of times. This sequence joins TRDV1 and TRDJ1; no clear D gene. Deletions cut 2 bases from V and 0 bases from J, with 22 bases between. The CDR3 runs 19 residues. Germline V gene lookup returns CDR1 TSWWSYY and CDR2 QGS. CDR3 in amino acids: CALGETVISTEGNTDKLIF. In DNA, the CDR3 is TGTGCTCTTGGGGAAACAGTAATCAGTACTGAAGGGAACACCGATAAACTCATCTTT.

This sequence joins TRDV1 and TRDJ1; D is undetermined. Trimming removed 0 bases at V and 10 bases at J, with 15 bases between. CDR1 is TSWWSYY, CDR2 QGS, per germline. CDR3 length equals 14 residues. The CDR3 protein is CALGELVGTGGLIF. Here the CDR3 DNA reads TGTGCTCTTGGGGAACTAGTGGGTACGGGTGGACTCATCTTT.

J is TRDJ1 and V is TRDV1; D is perhaps TRDD2 or TRDD3 (9 bases each). Germline CDR1 and CDR2: TSWWSYY and QGS. The CDR3 length is 24 residues. Trimming took off 4 bases at V and 5 bases at J, with 44 bases between the two ends. This CDR3 is CALGGPTFLRRGSRTGGLTDKLIF. As DNA, the CDR3 is TGTGCTCTTGGGGGTCCCACCTTCCTACGAAGGGGGTCCCGTACTGGGGGACTTACTGATAAACTCATCTTT.

The chain links TRDV1 to TRDJ1; the match to TRDD3 covers 12 bases. Germline V gene data show CDR1 as TSWWSYY and CDR2 as QGS. The CDR3 totals 24 residues. V was clipped by 1 base and J by 4 bases; unmatched bases: 28. CDR3 sequence: CALGERSSLRRAPYWGILGDKLIF. Here the CDR3 DNA reads TGTGCTCTTGGGGAACGGTCCTCTCTTCGCCGTGCCCCGTACTGGGGGATACTTGGCGATAAACTCATCTTT.